Following are 28 T cell receptor beta chains from one sample sequenced in a study of CXCR3-negative and CXCR3-positive naive CD8 T cells. 5' RACE with UMI labels generated the TRB cDNA libraries. From its re-call of the 5' RACE reads, TCRdb lists each CDR3 protein once, without DNA. This listing includes approximately 83,000 distinct CDR3 sequences. The sample comprised naive CXCR3- CD8+ T cells from blood. Subset defined: CD45RO-CCR7+CD27+CD95- naive CD8+ T cells lacking CXCR3 (TNR3-). The receptors here all came from a human donor in good health. Some clones in this sample may be carry-over from other donors' samples.

This sequence joins TRBV12-3 or TRBV12-4 and TRBJ2-1; TCRdb's D call of TRBD2 is untestable without DNA. This CDR3 has 16 amino acids. The CDR3 protein is CAISHLSSGGFNEQFF.

This chain joins TRBV7-9 and TRBJ2-1; TCRdb calls TRBD2, which cannot be checked without DNA. This CDR3 has 16 amino acids. Germline CDR1 SEHNR, CDR2 FQNEAQ (reference sequence). The CDR3 reads CASSPWTSGYYNEQFF.

The V gene is TRBV4-3, the J gene TRBJ2-7. CDR3 length equals 14 residues. The germline V gene has CDR1 LGHNA and CDR2 YSLEER. Here the CDR3 reads CASSLSRGSYEQYF.

The V and J genes are TRBV4-1 and TRBJ2-5; the TCRdb D gene call, TRBD2, has no DNA to confirm it. From germline, CDR1 is MGHRA and CDR2 YSYEKL. The CDR3 extends over 15 amino acids. This CDR3 is CASSQDPASDETQYF.

V usage is TRBV18 and J usage is TRBJ1-2; absent DNA, TCRdb's TRBD1 call cannot be checked. Germline CDR1 reads KGHSH; CDR2 reads LQKENI. The CDR3 loop spans 17 amino acids. The chain's CDR3 is CASSPPNRGITYYGYTF.

The genes are TRBV13 and TRBJ1-2. CDR1 PRHDT and CDR2 FYEKMQ come from the germline V gene (reference sequence). This CDR3 region has 14 residues. CDR3 loop: CASSPGGEEDGYTF.

This chain uses TRBV27 with TRBJ2-1; with no DNA, the TCRdb D assignment of TRBD2 cannot be verified. This CDR3 spans 15 amino acids. In germline, CDR1 is MNHEY, CDR2 SMNVEV (reference sequence). The CDR3 reads CASSLGPSGYNEQFF.

The CDR3 protein is CASRREGNNEQFF. The chain couples TRBV13 to TRBJ2-1; as DNA is missing, the TRBD2 call by TCRdb cannot be tested. This CDR3 has 13 residues. Germline V gene lookup returns CDR1 PRHDT and CDR2 FYEKMQ (reference sequence).

This rearrangement joins TRBV5-1 to TRBJ2-1. Germline V CDR1 and CDR2: SGHRS, YFSETQ. This CDR3 contains 14 residues. CDR3 amino acids: CASSLVGTPNEQFF.

The chain uses TRBV29-1 and TRBJ2-5; TCRdb indicates TRBD2, and absent DNA this call remains unverified. Germline values: CDR1 SQVTM, CDR2 ANQGSEA. The CDR3 is made up of 14 amino acids. The CDR3: CSVLHAATGETQYF.

The chain carries TRBV29-1 and TRBJ2-5; TCRdb gives TRBD2 as the D gene, but with no DNA this cannot be confirmed. This CDR3 contains 15 residues. From germline, CDR1 is SQVTM and CDR2 ANQGSEA. This CDR3 reads CSVDFPSVSYETQYF.

The rearrangement joins TRBV5-1 to TRBJ2-7; the TRBD2 assignment by TCRdb is unverifiable without DNA. This CDR3 is 16 amino acids long. The germline V gene encodes CDR1 SGHRS and CDR2 YFSETQ. The CDR3: CASSHSLAAVPYEQYF.

The chain links TRBV7-2 to TRBJ2-1; TCRdb outputs TRBD1, but without DNA this stays unchecked. The CDR3 sequence is 12 residues long. CDR1 and CDR2 (germline): SGHTA, FQGNSA. CDR3 sequence reads: CASQDRNNEQFF.

CDR3 sequence: CSPWGDAGELFF. The chain has TRBV29-1 and TRBJ2-2; TCRdb designates TRBD1, a call that cannot be tested without DNA. The germline gives CDR1 SQVTM, CDR2 ANQGSEA. The CDR3 is 12 residues long.

The genes are TRBV10-2 and TRBJ2-1. This CDR3 contains 14 residues. Germline values: CDR1 WSHSY, CDR2 SAAADI. CDR3 sequence: CASSESTSYNEQFF.

V is TRBV29-1 and J is TRBJ2-2; the TCRdb call, TRBD1, lacks DNA for checking. The CDR3 has 12 amino acids. Germline assignment: CDR1 SQVTM and CDR2 ANQGSEA. This CDR3 reads CSVEGGSGELFF.

The V call is TRBV7-5, the J call TRBJ2-7; the D call from TCRdb, TRBD2, cannot be confirmed without DNA. TRBV7-5 is annotated as a pseudogene. The CDR3 has 19 amino acids. CDR3 sequence reads: CISVSEASPGLAGVYEQYF.

The V and J genes are TRBV19 and TRBJ2-5. CDR3 size: 13 residues. Germline V gives CDR1 LNHDA, CDR2 SQIVND (reference sequence). CDR3 protein: CASSIGGLGTQYF.

This chain links TRBV29-1 with TRBJ2-5; the D gene TCRdb calls, TRBD2, cannot be checked with no DNA. The V gene's germline CDR1 is SQVTM and CDR2 ANQGSEA. This CDR3 has 15 amino acids. CDR3 in amino acids: CSVEDIPSGEETQYF.

The chain couples TRBV18 to TRBJ2-5. From germline, CDR1 is KGHSH and CDR2 LQKENI. The CDR3 extends over 17 amino acids. CDR3 residues: CASSPYSVGASQETQYF.

This sequence joins TRBV5-4 and TRBJ2-3; lacking DNA, the TRBD2 call made by TCRdb goes unchecked. Germline CDR1 and CDR2: SGHNT and YYREEE (reference sequence). The CDR3 length is 15 residues. CDR3 sequence reads: CASSSTAGNADTQYF.

The chain combines TRBV27 with TRBJ1-5; TCRdb proposes TRBD1, but this gene call is untestable without DNA. The CDR3 is made up of 13 amino acids. Germline assignment: CDR1 MNHEY and CDR2 SMNVEV (reference sequence). The chain's CDR3 is CASSLSGRQPQHF.

The rearrangement uses TRBV11-2 and TRBJ2-6; TCRdb's D call of TRBD1 is untestable without DNA. Germline V lookup: CDR1 SGHAT, CDR2 FQNNGV. This CDR3 region has 16 residues. This CDR3 is CASSLNRAFGANVLTF.

This chain uses TRBV12-3 or TRBV12-4 with TRBJ2-5; checking the TCRdb D call of TRBD1 is not possible without DNA. The CDR3 is made up of 15 amino acids. CDR3 sequence: CASSPGQGSLETQYF.

This chain uses TRBV4-1 with TRBJ2-6. CDR3 length: 17 amino acids. Germline V gene sequence: CDR1 MGHRA, CDR2 YSYEKL. CDR3 residues: CASRRLGRSSGANVLTF.

This rearrangement joins TRBV7-9 to TRBJ2-1; checking the TCRdb D call of TRBD1 is not possible without DNA. This CDR3 spans 14 amino acids. CDR1 is SEHNR, CDR2 FQNEAQ, per germline (reference sequence). CDR3 loop: CASIPSLGGNEQFF.

The chain carries TRBV19 and TRBJ2-7; TCRdb reports TRBD1, a call that lacks DNA to check it against. Per germline, CDR1 LNHDA and CDR2 SQIVND (reference sequence). The CDR3 contains 14 residues. The CDR3 is CASAPTGSSYEQYF.

The V and J genes are TRBV5-1 and TRBJ1-2; lacking DNA, the TRBD1 call made by TCRdb goes unchecked. Germline V gene data show CDR1 as SGHRS and CDR2 as YFSETQ. CDR3 length: 15 amino acids. The CDR3 sequence: CASSQDPDRDQGYTF.